This TCR beta chain was recovered during a study of breast tumors, draining lymph nodes, adjacent tissues (dated by TCRdb to the mid-2010s). For context, the study as a whole: In breast cancer patients, the study compared the TCR beta repertoires of tumor, adjacent nontumor tissue and axillary lymph nodes. In human breast cancer, the study set out to evaluate how tumor, surrounding tissue and draining lymph node repertoires relate to one another and whether T cells may move between these sites.

The reads were generated on an Illumina HiSeq 2000. Multiplex PCR amplification was used to build the TCR beta chain libraries. The amplified TCR beta chain products were analyzed by high-throughput sequencing. The public reads were quality trimmed at Q25 with fastp and then assembled into clones with MiXCR by TCRdb, keeping productive beta chains. Rows are unified per CDR3 protein, each entry keeping the most common DNA and genes. Recorded for this sample are under 85,000 distinct CDR3 sequences; about 21% of them occurred a single time. The ten largest clones capture about 2.2% of the sample. This clonotype was detected many times. The antigen this receptor binds is unknown. Base qualities are not at hand, and no much larger clone is one base apart. Germline trimming: 6 bases from V, 7 bases from J; junction bases outside gene matches: 8. From cysteine to phenylalanine, the CDR3 is 15 amino acids long. This entry keeps only the CDR3 DNA: 45 bases, framed from base 1. The germline V gene (reference sequence) gives CDR1 as LNHDA and CDR2 as SQIVND.

What the study reported, not specific to this receptor: The conclusion that tumor T cells originate in lymph nodes was presented as consistent with a hypothesis rather than as directly demonstrated. Tumor and nontumor tissue repertoires were significantly more similar in luminal-like than in basal-like breast cancer. Tumor T-cell repertoires showed less diversity than lymph node repertoires and more diversity than nontumor tissue repertoires, and tumor T-cell repertoires showed preferential V and J gene usage. A scenario in which most tumor T cells derive from the lymph node and then expand within tumor tissue was judged to be consistent with the data.

Lymph node samples were obtained from the axillary draining lymph nodes of breast cancer patients. This receptor was identified in a female donor with breast cancer. Some clones in this sample may be carry-over from other donors' samples. The source material was axillary lymph node tissue. The rearrangement combines TRBV19 with TRBJ2-2, with 10 middle bases fitting TRBD1. The CDR3 region: CASSWTGGSGGELFF. The nucleotide sequence is TGTGCCAGTAGCTGGACAGGGGGGTCCGGCGGGGAGCTGTTTTTT. With the rest looked up from the reference TRBV19 and TRBJ2-2 genes rather than sequenced, the full variable domain is DGGITQSPKYLFRKEGQNVTLSCEQNLNHDAMYWYRQDPGQGLRLIYYSQIVNDFQKGDIAEGYSVSREKKESFPLTVTSAQKNPTAFYLCASSWTGGSGGELFFGEGSRLTVL.